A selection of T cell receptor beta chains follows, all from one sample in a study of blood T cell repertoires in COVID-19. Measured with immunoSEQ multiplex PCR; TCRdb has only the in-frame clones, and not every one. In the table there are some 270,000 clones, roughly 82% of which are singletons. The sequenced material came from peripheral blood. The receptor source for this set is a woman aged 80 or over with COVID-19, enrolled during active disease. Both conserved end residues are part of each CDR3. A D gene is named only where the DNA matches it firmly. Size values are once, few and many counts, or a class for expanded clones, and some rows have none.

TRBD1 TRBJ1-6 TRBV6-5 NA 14 CASILGTGGSPLHF TGTGCCAGCATCCTCGGGACAGGGGGTTCACCCCTCCACTTT
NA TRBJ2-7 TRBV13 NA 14 CASSSRTLPYEQYF TGTGCCAGCAGCTCCCGGACACTGCCCTACGAGCAGTACTTC
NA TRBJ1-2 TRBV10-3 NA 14 CAISEGGLGYGYTF TGTGCCATCAGTGAGGGGGGCTTGGGCTATGGCTACACCTTC
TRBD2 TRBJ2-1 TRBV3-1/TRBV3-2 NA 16 CASSQEGGGAPNEQFF TGTGCCAGCAGCCAAGAAGGCGGGGGGGCCCCCAATGAGCAGTTCTTC
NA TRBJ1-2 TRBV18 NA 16 CASSLSRTENSYGYTF TGTGCCAGCTCCCTGTCACGGACAGAGAACAGCTATGGCTACACCTTC
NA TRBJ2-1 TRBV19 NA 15 CASSMEDRGRNEQFF TGTGCCAGTAGTATGGAGGACAGAGGACGGAATGAGCAGTTCTTC
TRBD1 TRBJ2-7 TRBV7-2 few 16 CASSLNPPGGIYEQYF TGTGCCAGCAGCTTAAACCCCCCAGGGGGAATCTACGAGCAGTACTTC
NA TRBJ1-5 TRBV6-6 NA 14 CASSYWRTNQPQHF TGTGCCAGCAGTTACTGGCGGACTAATCAGCCCCAGCATTTT
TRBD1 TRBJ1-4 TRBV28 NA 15 CASSPHRGSNEKLFF TGTGCCAGCAGTCCCCACAGGGGCTCTAATGAAAAACTGTTTTTT
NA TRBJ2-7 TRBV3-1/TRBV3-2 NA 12 CASSHQGYEQYF TGTGCCAGCAGCCACCAGGGCTACGAGCAGTACTTC
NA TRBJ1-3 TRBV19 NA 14 CASSTTPEGNTIYF TGTGCCAGTAGTACGACTCCGGAGGGAAACACCATATATTTT
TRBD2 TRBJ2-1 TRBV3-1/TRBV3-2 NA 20 CASSQANSGSLYGAYNEQFF TGTGCCAGCAGCCAAGCTAATAGCGGGAGCCTCTATGGTGCGTACAATGAGCAGTTCTTC
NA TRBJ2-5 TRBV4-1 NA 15 CASSLLAPGSETQYF TGCGCCAGCAGCCTTCTGGCCCCAGGGTCCGAGACCCAGTACTTC